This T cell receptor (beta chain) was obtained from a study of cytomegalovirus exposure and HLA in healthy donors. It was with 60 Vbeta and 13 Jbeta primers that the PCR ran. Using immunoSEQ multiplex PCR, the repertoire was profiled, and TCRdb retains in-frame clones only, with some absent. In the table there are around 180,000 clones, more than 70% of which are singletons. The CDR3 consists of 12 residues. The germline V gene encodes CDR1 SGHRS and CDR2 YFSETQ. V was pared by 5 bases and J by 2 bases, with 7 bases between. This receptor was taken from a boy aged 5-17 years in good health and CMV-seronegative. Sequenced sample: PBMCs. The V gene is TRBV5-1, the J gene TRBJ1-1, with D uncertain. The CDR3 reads CASRSSNTEAFF. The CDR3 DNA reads TGCGCCAGCAGGAGCTCAAACACTGAAGCTTTCTTT.